This TCR beta chain was captured by sequencing in a study of Ad26.COV2.S vaccination and SARS-CoV-2 variants. Specified treatment: 15 to 20 received Ad26.COV2.S at low or high dose, single or two shots; about 5 received placebo; per-sample allocation not given. Each sample was drawn 63 days after the first injection (of vaccine or placebo). What was given as vaccine was an Ad26 vector encoding Wuhan-strain SARS-CoV-2 spike. Using immunoSEQ multiplex PCR, the repertoire was profiled, and TCRdb retains in-frame clones only, with some absent. The sample yields 290,000 or so clones, approximately 87% seen once. The CDR3 contains 13 residues. Germline V gene data show CDR1 as SGHTA and CDR2 as FQGNSA. Trimming cost V 7 bases and J 1 base, with 10 bases left between them.

The sequence derives from a person between 18 and 60 years old who received the Ad26.COV2.S COVID-19 vaccine or a placebo. The sample here was peripheral blood, taken in a trial of Ad26.COV2.S vaccine versus placebo. V is TRBV7-2 and J is TRBJ1-1, with D perhaps TRBD1 (5 bases). The CDR3 loop is CASNPGQNTEAFF. CDR3 DNA sequence: TGTGCCAGCAACCCAGGACAGAACACTGAAGCTTTCTTT.